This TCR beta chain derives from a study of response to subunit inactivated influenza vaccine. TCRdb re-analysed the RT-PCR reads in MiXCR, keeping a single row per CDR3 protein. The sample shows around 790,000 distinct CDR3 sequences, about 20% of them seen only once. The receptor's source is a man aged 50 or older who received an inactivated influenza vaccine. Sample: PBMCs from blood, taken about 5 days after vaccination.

In DNA form, the CDR3 reads TGTGCCAGCAGTTTATCGGCGGACAGGGCATCCTACGAGCAGTACTTC. Translated, it gives CASSLSADRASYEQYF. The chain is built from TRBV12-3 or TRBV12-4 and TRBJ2-7, with 8 positions matching TRBD1. The length of the CDR3 is 16 residues. Trimming took 2 bases from V and 1 from J; bases not matched to a gene: 7.